This entry lists 13 T cell receptor beta chains sequenced from one sample in a study of OX40 agonist ivuxolimab in advanced cancers. Assay: immunoSEQ multiplex PCR; the TCRdb copy retains only in-frame clones and omits some. The data hold under 85,000 clones, with roughly 77% observed a single time. The material sequenced was CD4+ or CD8+ T cells sorted from blood, taken in a trial of the OX40 agonist ivuxolimab. Every receptor here comes from an adult with an advanced solid tumor such as melanoma, head and neck, liver or kidney cancer.

In its sample, this clone is medium-sized. The rearrangement uses TRBV7-9 and TRBJ2-7, with 7 positions matching TRBD1. This CDR3 has 13 residues. V lost 5 bases and J lost 3; bases outside the gene matches: 4. CDR1 and CDR2 from the germline V gene are SEHNR and FQNEAQ (reference sequence). The CDR3 here is CASSPRTGYEQYF. The CDR3 bases are TGTGCCAGCAGCCCCCGGACAGGCTACGAGCAGTACTTC.

The chain has TRBV5-6 and TRBJ1-1, with D hard to call. The length of the CDR3 is 12 residues. Germline loops: CDR1 SGHDT, CDR2 YYEEEE. Trimming removed 7 bases at V and 4 bases at J, with 11 bases between. As DNA, the CDR3 is TGTGCCAGCGGCAGAGTTGGCACTGAAGCTTTCTTT. Translation gives CASGRVGTEAFF.

J is TRBJ1-2 and V is TRBV6-4; 8 bases are a match to TRBD1. The V segment lost 6 bases and the J segment 8 bases; nucleotides outside the gene matches: 8. There are 13 residues in the CDR3. CDR1 is MRHNA, CDR2 SNTAGT, per germline. CDR3 bases: TGTGCCAGCAGCTCGGACAGGGATGGCGGCTACACCTTC. It encodes CASSSDRDGGYTF.

The chain carries TRBV19 and TRBJ2-7, with 10 bases lining up with TRBD2. This CDR3 has 18 residues. Germline V gene lookup returns CDR1 LNHDA and CDR2 SQIVND (reference sequence). Losses at the gene ends were 6 bases for V and 1 base for J; bases not matched to a gene: 15. DNA of the CDR3: TGTGCCAGTAGCTTACAAAGGGCTAGCGGGAGTCTTTCCTACGAGCAGTACTTC. As protein: CASSLQRASGSLSYEQYF.

This clone came up many times. The chain couples TRBV25-1 to TRBJ2-7; 14 bases line up with TRBD2. V was clipped by 5 bases and J by 2 bases; unmatched bases: 8. This CDR3 spans 17 amino acids. Germline CDR1 reads MGHDK; CDR2 reads SYGVNS. The CDR3 region has the DNA TGTGCCAGCAGTCCCGGGACTAGCGGGGGCGTTACCTACGAGCAGTACTTC. Protein product: CASSPGTSGGVTYEQYF.

This chain joins TRBV29-1 and TRBJ1-2, with TRBD1 identical over 10 bases. CDR1 is SQVTM, CDR2 ANQGSEA, per germline. This CDR3 is 14 amino acids long. After removal of 7 bases from V and 1 base from J, the junction contained 6 bases not matched to a gene. CDR3 sequence reads: CSATGTGDNYGYTF. The CDR3 coding sequence is TGCAGCGCCACCGGGACAGGGGATAACTATGGCTACACCTTC.

This clone was picked up a small number of times. The rearrangement uses TRBV7-9 and TRBJ2-7; 7 bases are shared with TRBD1. Germline CDR1 reads SEHNR; CDR2 reads FQNEAQ (reference sequence). The V gene end was trimmed by 4 bases and the J gene end by 5 bases; junction bases not matched to a gene: 2. The CDR3 contains 12 residues. CDR3 DNA sequence: TGTGCCAGCAGCTCCACAGGGGACGAGCAGTACTTC. Its translation: CASSSTGDEQYF.

The chain employs TRBV5-1 and TRBJ2-3; 9 nucleotides align to TRBD2. V gave up 3 bases and J gave up 2 bases; unmatched junction bases: 16. Germline CDR1 reads SGHRS; CDR2 reads YFSETQ. This CDR3 has 19 amino acids. The CDR3 region has the DNA TGCGCCAGCAGCTCGGGTTTTAGCGGGAGTCCCCGACTCACAGATACGCAGTATTTT. Amino acids: CASSSGFSGSPRLTDTQYF.

The chain is built from TRBV11-3 and TRBJ2-2, with a possible D match to TRBD2 (6 bases). V lost 5 bases and J lost 7, with 17 bases in between. The germline V gene has CDR1 SGHNT and CDR2 YENEEA. This CDR3 comprises 15 residues. The DNA of the CDR3 is TGTGCCAGCAGCCTAGGTACCGGGAGAAACGGGGAGCTGTTTTTT. Its protein is CASSLGTGRNGELFF.

V usage is TRBV19 and J usage is TRBJ2-2; 8 bases are shared with TRBD1. The CDR3 loop spans 15 amino acids. V shed 6 bases, J shed 1 base, and the junction held 4 bases outside the gene matches. Looked up from germline, CDR1 is LNHDA and CDR2 is SQIVND (reference sequence). In nucleotides, the CDR3 is TGTGCCAGTAGGGGGACAGGAGTGAACACCGGGGAGCTGTTTTTT. This encodes CASRGTGVNTGELFF. The full variable domain, rest sourced from reference TRBV19 and TRBJ2-2, is DGGITQSPKYLFRKEGQNVTLSCEQNLNHDAMYWYRQDPGQGLRLIYYSQIVNDFQKGDIAEGYSVSREKKESFPLTVTSAQKNPTAFYLCASRGTGVNTGELFFGEGSRLTVL.

A few counts support this clone. The V gene is TRBV19, the J gene TRBJ1-2; D might be TRBD1 (6 bases). CDR3 length: 14 amino acids. Trimming stripped 6 bases from V and 3 bases from J, with 14 bases between. The germline V gene encodes CDR1 LNHDA and CDR2 SQIVND (reference sequence). CDR3 sequence (DNA): TGTGCCAGTAGATTGGGACATTCCGACTATGGCTACACCTTC. Encoded protein: CASRLGHSDYGYTF. Full variable domain (missing parts from reference TRBV19 and TRBJ1-2): DGGITQSPKYLFRKEGQNVTLSCEQNLNHDAMYWYRQDPGQGLRLIYYSQIVNDFQKGDIAEGYSVSREKKESFPLTVTSAQKNPTAFYLCASRLGHSDYGYTFGSGTRLTVV.

This rearrangement joins TRBV6-6 to TRBJ2-7; TRBD1 might be the D (5 bases). This CDR3 spans 15 amino acids. In germline, CDR1 is MNHNY, CDR2 SVGAGI (reference sequence). The V end lost 2 bases, the J end lost 2 bases, and 13 bases lay between the germline ends. Written as DNA, the CDR3 is TGTGCCAGCAGTTACGGTGGGGCTCTTCCCTACGAGCAGTACTTC. It is translated as CASSYGGALPYEQYF.

The rearrangement joins TRBV12-5 to TRBJ2-1; 13 bases are shared with TRBD2. CDR1 and CDR2 from the germline V gene are LGHNT and FRNRAP. V trimming: 5 bases; J trimming: 6 bases; junction bases outside the gene matches: 7. CDR3 length: 16 amino acids. CDR3 coding DNA: TGTGCTAGTGGTCCCCCCGGGACTAGCGGGACCAATGAGCAGTTCTTC. Protein sequence: CASGPPGTSGTNEQFF. The full variable domain, in which reference TRBV12-5 and TRBJ2-1 provide the parts outside the CDR3, is DARVTQTPRHKVTEMGQEVTMRCQPILGHNTVFWYRQTMMQGLELLAYFRNRAPLDDSGMPKDRFSAEMPDATLATLKIQPSEPRDSAVYFCASGPPGTSGTNEQFFGPGTRLTVL.